This T cell receptor (beta chain) originates from a study of metastatic and nonmetastatic thyroid tumors. Study-wide background: Thyroid patients, malignant and benign, had repertoires compared across blood and tumor or nodule tissue.

This clone was seen at least ten times. Its antigen is not known. The length of the CDR3 is 14 residues. The V end was cut by 7 bases, the J end by 3 bases, with 13 bases between. Germline V gene sequence: CDR1 ENHRY, CDR2 SYGVKD. Study-level points and caveats: Within blood and tumor, benign nodules reportedly had significantly lower TCR beta diversity than malignant thyroid tumors did.

Study processing details: CDR3 was compared across clinicopathological groups, and the resulting differences were used to build a distant-metastasis classifier for papillary thyroid cancer. TCRdb used MiXCR to call clones anew from the PCR reads. V and J calls and clone size were set by TCRdb, not the authors. The sample consists of some 15,000 clones, around 10% of them appearing once. No treatment had been given to any patient before thyroid surgery. This clonotype originated in a female donor with papillary thyroid cancer or a benign thyroid nodule (not recorded which). Some clones in this sample may be carry-over from other donors' samples. V usage is TRBV10-3 and J usage is TRBJ2-1; D is undetermined. The sample taken for sequencing was blood. The CDR3 protein is CAIIFSQVYNEQFF. Written as DNA, the CDR3 is TGTGCCATCATCTTTAGCCAGGTCTACAATGAGCAGTTCTTC.